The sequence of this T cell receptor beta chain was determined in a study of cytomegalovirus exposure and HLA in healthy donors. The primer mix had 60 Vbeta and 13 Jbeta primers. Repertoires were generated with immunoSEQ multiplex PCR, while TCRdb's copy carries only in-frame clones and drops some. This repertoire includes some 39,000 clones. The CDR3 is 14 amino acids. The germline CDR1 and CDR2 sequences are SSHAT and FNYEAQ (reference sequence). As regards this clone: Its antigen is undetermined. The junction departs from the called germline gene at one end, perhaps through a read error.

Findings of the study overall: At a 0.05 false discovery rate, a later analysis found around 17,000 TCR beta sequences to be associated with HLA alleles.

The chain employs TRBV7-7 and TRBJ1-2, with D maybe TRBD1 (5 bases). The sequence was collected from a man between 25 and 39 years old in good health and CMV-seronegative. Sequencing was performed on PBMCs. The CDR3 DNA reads TGTGCTAGCAGCTTGGAAAGGGCAGGGAGGCGCTACACCTTC. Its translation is CASSLERAGRRYTF.